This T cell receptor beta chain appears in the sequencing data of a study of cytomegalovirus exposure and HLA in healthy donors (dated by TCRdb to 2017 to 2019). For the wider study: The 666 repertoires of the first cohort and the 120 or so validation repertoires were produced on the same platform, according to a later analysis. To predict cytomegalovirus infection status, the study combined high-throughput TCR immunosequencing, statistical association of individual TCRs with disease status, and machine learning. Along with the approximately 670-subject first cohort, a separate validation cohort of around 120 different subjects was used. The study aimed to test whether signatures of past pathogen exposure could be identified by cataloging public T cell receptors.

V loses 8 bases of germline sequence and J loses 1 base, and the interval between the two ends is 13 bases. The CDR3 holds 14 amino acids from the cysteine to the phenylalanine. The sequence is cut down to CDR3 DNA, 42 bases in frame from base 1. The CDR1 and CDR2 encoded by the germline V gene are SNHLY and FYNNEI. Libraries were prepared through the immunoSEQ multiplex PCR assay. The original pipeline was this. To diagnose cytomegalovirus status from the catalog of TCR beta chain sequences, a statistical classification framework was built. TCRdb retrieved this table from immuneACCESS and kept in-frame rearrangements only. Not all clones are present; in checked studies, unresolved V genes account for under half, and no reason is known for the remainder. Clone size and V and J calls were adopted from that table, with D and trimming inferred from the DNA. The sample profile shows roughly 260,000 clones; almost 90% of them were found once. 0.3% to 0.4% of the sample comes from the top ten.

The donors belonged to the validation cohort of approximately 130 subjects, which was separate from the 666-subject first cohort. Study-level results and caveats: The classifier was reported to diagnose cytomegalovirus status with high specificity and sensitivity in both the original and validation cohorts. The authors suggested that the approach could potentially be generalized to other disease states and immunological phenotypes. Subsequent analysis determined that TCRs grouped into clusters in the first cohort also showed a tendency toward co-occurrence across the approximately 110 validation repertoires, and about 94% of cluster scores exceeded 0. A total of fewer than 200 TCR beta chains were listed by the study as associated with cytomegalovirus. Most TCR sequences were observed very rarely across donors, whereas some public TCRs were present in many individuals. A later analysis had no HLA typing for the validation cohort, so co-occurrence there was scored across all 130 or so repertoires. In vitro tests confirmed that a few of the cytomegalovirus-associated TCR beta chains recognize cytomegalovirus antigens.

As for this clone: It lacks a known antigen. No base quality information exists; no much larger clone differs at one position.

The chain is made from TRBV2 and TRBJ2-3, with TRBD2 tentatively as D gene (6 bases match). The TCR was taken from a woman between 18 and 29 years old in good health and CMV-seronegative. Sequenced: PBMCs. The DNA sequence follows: TGTGCCAGCCCCCGGGAGACAGGCACAGATACGCAGTATTTT. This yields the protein CASPRETGTDTQYF.